The rows below give T cell receptor beta chains drawn from one sample of a study of T cell changes during pregnancy in multiple sclerosis. The assay was immunoSEQ multiplex PCR, and TCRdb's table has in-frame clones only and misses some. In the table there are 40,000 to 50,000 clones, 92% of which are singletons. This sample comprised CD4+ T cells from peripheral blood mononuclear cells, obtained in the second trimester of pregnancy. All receptors come from a female donor in good health, enrolled as a control in a pregnancy study. CDR3s leave out the opening cysteine and the closing phenylalanine or tryptophan.

cdr3_length	v_call	j_call	cdr3_aa
13	TRBV18	TRBJ2-3	ASSPRSGGTDTQY
11	TRBV9	TRBJ1-1	ASSVADTGRAF
12	TRBV7-8	TRBJ1-1	ASSSGQGYTEAF
13	TRBV9	TRBJ2-3	ASSVAAGPQDTQY
15	TRBV4-3	TRBJ1-2	ASSQKGKAEGKYGYT
11	TRBV6-5	TRBJ2-7	ASRGQGTYEQY
11	TRBV5-8	TRBJ2-5	ASSLTSQETQY
12	TRBV11-2	TRBJ1-5	ASSRGGQNQPQH
15	TRBV5-4	TRBJ1-1	ASSSGGPGGSNTEAF
13	TRBV5-5	TRBJ1-1	ASSLYVRRGTEAF
12	TRBV19	TRBJ1-1	ASSTTGGGTEAF
13	TRBV7-2	TRBJ2-7	ASSLDRGPSYEQY
14	TRBV7-9	TRBJ2-3	ASSRATSGVTDTQY
12	TRBV10-3	TRBJ1-2	ATQGQNPRDGYT
13	TRBV11-2	TRBJ1-2	ASSPGDRGLYGYT
13	TRBV4-2	TRBJ1-4	ASSPRTGDNEKLF
12	TRBV5-8	TRBJ2-3	ASSLDKSTDTQY
14	TRBV4-2	TRBJ2-1	ASSQEERGSVNEQF
13	TRBV5-5	TRBJ2-6	ASSLDSSGANVLT
11	TRBV11-2	TRBJ1-3	ASSMDTGNTIY
14	TRBV6-5	TRBJ1-1	ASSYWIPGRGTEAF
11	TRBV7-3	TRBJ2-1	ASSSQLANEQF
13	TRBV12-5	TRBJ2-3	ASGPGTATPDTQY
11	TRBV10-3	TRBJ1-1	AISDRPNTEAF